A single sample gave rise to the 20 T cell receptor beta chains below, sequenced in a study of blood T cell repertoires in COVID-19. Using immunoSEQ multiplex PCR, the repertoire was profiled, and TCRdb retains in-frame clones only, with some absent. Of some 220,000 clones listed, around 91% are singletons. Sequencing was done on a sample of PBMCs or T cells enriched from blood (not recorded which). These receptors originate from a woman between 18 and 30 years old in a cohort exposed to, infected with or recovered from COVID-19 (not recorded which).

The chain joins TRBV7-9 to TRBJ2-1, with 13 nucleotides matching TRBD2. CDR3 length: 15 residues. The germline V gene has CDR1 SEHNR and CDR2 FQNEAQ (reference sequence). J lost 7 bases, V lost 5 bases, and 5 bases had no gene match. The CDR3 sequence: CASSPRTSGGNEQFF. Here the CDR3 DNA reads TGTGCCAGCAGCCCCCGGACTAGCGGGGGAAATGAGCAGTTCTTC.

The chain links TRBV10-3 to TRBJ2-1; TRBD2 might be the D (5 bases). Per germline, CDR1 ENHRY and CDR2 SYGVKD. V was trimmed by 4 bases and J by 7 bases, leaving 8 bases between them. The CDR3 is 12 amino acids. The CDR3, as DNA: TGTGCCATCAGTGGCGGGCGGAATGAGCAGTTCTTC. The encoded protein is CAISGGRNEQFF.

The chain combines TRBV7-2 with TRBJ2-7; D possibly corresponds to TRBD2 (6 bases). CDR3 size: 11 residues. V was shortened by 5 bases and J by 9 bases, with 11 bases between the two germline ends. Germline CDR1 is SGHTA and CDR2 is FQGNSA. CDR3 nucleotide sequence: TGTGCCAGCAGCGCCGGAGGGAGGCAGTACTTC. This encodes CASSAGGRQYF. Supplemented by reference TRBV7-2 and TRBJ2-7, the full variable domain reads GAGVSQSPSNKVTEKGKDVELRCDPISGHTALYWYRQSLGQGLEFLIYFQGNSAPDKSGLPSDRFSAERTGGSVSTLTIQRTQQEDSAVYLCASSAGGRQYFGPGTRLTVT.

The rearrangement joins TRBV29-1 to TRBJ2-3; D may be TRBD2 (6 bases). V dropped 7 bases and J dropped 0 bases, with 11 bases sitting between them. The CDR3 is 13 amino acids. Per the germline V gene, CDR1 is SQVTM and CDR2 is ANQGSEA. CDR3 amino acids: CSGDGTSTDTQYF. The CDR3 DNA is TGCAGCGGAGACGGGACTAGCACAGATACGCAGTATTTT.

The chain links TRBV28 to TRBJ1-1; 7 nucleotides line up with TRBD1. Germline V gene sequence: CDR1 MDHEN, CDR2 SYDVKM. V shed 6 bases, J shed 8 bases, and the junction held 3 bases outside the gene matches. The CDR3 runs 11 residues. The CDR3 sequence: CASSEGGEAFF. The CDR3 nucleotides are TGTGCCAGCAGCGAAGGGGGCGAAGCTTTCTTT.

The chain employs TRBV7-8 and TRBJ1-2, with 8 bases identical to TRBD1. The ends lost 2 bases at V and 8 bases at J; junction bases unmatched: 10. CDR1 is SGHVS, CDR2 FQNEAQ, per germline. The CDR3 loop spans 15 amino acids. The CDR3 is CASSLPGTGLWGYTF. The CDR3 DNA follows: TGTGCCAGCAGCTTACCCGGGACAGGTCTATGGGGCTACACCTTC.

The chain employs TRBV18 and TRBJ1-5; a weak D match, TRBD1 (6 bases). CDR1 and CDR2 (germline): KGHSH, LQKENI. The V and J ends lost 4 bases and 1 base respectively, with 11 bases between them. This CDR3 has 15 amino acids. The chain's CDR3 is CASSLSGGSNQPQHF. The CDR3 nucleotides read TGTGCCAGCTCACTGAGTGGGGGCAGCAATCAGCCCCAGCATTTT.

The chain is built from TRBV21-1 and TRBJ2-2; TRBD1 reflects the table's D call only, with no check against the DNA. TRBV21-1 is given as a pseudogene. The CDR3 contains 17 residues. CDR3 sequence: CASSKLGDRSNTGELFF. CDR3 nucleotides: TGTGCCAGCAGCAAATTAGGGGACAGGTCGAACACCGGGGAGCTGTTTTTT.

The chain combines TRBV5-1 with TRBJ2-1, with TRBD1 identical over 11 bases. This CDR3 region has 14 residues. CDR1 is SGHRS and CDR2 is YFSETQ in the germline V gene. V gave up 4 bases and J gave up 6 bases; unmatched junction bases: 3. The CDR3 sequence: CASSGGQGVNEQFF. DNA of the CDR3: TGCGCCAGCAGCGGGGGACAGGGGGTCAATGAGCAGTTCTTC.

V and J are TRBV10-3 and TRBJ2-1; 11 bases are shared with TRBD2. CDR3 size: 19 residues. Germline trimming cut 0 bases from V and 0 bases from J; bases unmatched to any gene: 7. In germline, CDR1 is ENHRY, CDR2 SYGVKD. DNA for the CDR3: TGTGCCATCAGTGAGTCGAGAAGTAGCGGGAGGGCCTCCTACAATGAGCAGTTCTTC. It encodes CAISESRSSGRASYNEQFF.

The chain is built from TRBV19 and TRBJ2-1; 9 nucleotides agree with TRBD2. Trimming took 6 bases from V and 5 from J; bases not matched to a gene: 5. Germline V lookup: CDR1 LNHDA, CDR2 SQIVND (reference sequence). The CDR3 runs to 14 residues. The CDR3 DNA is TGTGCCAGTAGGAAACTAGCGGGTAACAATGAGCAGTTCTTC. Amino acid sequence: CASRKLAGNNEQFF.

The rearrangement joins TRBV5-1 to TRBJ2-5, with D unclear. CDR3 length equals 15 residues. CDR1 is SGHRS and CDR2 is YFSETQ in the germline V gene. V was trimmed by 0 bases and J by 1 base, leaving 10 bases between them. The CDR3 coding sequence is TGCGCCAGCAGCTTGGAAGCTCCGGGCCAAGAGACCCAGTACTTC. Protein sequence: CASSLEAPGQETQYF.

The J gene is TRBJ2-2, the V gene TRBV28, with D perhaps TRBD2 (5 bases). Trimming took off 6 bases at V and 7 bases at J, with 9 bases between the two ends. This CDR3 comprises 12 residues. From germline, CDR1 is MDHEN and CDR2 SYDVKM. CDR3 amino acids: CASSPGDGELFF. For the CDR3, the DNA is TGTGCCAGCAGCCCCGGGGACGGGGAGCTGTTTTTT.

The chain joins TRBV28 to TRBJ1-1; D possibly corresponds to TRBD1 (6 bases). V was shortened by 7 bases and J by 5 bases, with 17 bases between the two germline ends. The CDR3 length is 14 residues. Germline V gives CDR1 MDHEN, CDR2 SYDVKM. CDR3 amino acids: CASIVSGDGTEAFF. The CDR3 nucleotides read TGTGCCAGCATCGTGTCAGGGGACGGAACTGAAGCTTTCTTT.

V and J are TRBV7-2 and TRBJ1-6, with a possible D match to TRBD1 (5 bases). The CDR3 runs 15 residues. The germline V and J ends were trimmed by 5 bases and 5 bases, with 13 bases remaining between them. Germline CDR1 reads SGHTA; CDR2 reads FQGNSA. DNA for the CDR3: TGTGCCAGCAGCGGTTCAGGGTTCCATAATTCACCCCTCCACTTT. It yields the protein CASSGSGFHNSPLHF.

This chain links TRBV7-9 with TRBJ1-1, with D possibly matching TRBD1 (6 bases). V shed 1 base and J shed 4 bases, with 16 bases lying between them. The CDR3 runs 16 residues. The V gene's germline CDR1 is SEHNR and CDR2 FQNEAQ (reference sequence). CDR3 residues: CASSLDDPRGGTEAFF. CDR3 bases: TGTGCCAGCAGCTTAGACGACCCCAGGGGTGGCACTGAAGCTTTCTTT.

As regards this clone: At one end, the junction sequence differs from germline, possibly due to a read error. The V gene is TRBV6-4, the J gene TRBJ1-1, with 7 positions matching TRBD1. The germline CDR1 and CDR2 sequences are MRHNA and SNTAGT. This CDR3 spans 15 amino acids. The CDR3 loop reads CASSAQGQVEGPLVF. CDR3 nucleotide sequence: TGTGCCAGCAGTGCCCAAGGACAGGTGGAGGGGCCGCTTGTCTTT.

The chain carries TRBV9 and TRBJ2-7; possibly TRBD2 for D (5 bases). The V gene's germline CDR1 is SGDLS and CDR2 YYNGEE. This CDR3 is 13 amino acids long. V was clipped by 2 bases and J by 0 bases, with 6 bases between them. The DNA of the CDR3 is TGTGCCAGCAGCGTTGGGAGCTCCTACGAGCAGTACTTC. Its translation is CASSVGSSYEQYF.

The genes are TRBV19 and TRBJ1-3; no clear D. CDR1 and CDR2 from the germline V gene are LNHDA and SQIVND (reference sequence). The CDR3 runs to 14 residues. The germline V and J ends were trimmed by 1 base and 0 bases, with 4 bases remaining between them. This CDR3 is CASSIAVSGNTIYF. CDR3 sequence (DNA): TGTGCCAGTAGTATAGCAGTCTCTGGAAACACCATATATTTT. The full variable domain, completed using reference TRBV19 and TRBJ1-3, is DGGITQSPKYLFRKEGQNVTLSCEQNLNHDAMYWYRQDPGQGLRLIYYSQIVNDFQKGDIAEGYSVSREKKESFPLTVTSAQKNPTAFYLCASSIAVSGNTIYFGEGSWLTVV.

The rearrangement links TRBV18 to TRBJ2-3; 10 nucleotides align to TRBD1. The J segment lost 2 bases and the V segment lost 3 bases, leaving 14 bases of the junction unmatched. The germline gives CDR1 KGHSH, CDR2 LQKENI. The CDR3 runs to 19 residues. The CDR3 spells CASSPQRYGTGAPTDTQYF. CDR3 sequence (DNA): TGTGCCAGCTCACCCCAACGATATGGGACAGGGGCCCCCACAGATACGCAGTATTTT.